A single sample gave rise to the 11 T cell receptor beta chains below, sequenced in a study of blood T cell repertoires in COVID-19. Profiling relied on immunoSEQ multiplex PCR, and the TCRdb table lists in-frame clones only, not all of them. The table lists over 150,000 clones, 60% to 85% of them singletons, with roughly 1.5% in the top ten. The source material was peripheral blood. The receptors shown here come from an elderly man with acute or convalescent COVID-19.

The V and J genes are TRBV6-5 and TRBJ1-1; TRBD1 might be the D (5 bases). The germline V gene has CDR1 MNHEY and CDR2 SVGAGI. V shed 6 bases and J shed 5 bases, with 16 bases lying between them. The CDR3 consists of 14 residues. This CDR3 is CASRGEGTRTEAFF. CDR3 DNA sequence: TGTGCCAGCAGAGGTGAGGGGACTAGGACTGAAGCTTTCTTT.

This CDR3 reads CASSLVGNTGELFF. As DNA, the CDR3 is TGTGCCAGCAGCTTAGTCGGGAACACCGGGGAGCTGTTTTTT. The chain joins TRBV7-8 to TRBJ2-2; D is unclear. Trimming took off 1 base at V and 1 base at J, with 4 bases between the two ends. CDR1 is SGHVS and CDR2 is FQNEAQ in the germline V gene. The CDR3 sequence is 14 residues long.

This clone was seen a handful of times. This chain links TRBV2 with TRBJ2-1; no clear D. Germline V gene sequence: CDR1 SNHLY, CDR2 FYNNEI. The germline V and J ends were trimmed by 7 bases and 9 bases, with 7 bases remaining between them. The length of the CDR3 is 10 residues. The CDR3 loop reads CASNSGEQFF. CDR3 in DNA: TGTGCCAGCAACTCGGGTGAGCAGTTCTTC.

This rearrangement joins TRBV11-3 to TRBJ1-2, with D perhaps matching TRBD1 (6 bases). V was trimmed by 1 base and J by 6 bases, leaving 9 bases between them. This CDR3 is 13 amino acids long. CDR1 is SGHNT, CDR2 YENEEA, per germline. CDR3 in DNA: TGTGCCAGCAGCTTAGTCAGGGGAAATGGCTACACCTTC. This gives the protein CASSLVRGNGYTF.

The V call is TRBV7-6, the J call TRBJ2-7; the D gene is possibly TRBD1 (6 bases). Germline CDR1 reads SGHVS; CDR2 reads FNYEAQ. This CDR3 has 14 residues. V dropped 1 base and J dropped 2 bases, with 9 bases sitting between them. CDR3 nucleotide sequence: TGTGCCAGCAGCTTAGATTGGGGGCCCTACGAGCAGTACGTC. This codes for CASSLDWGPYEQYV.

A few counts support this clone. The V gene is TRBV19, the J gene TRBJ1-6, with D perhaps TRBD1 (5 bases). The V gene lost 8 bases and the J gene lost 7 bases, with 12 bases spanning the gap. This CDR3 is built from 13 residues. CDR1 LNHDA and CDR2 SQIVND come from the germline V gene (reference sequence). The CDR3 loop reads CASGGTGNSPLHF. CDR3 sequence (DNA): TGTGCCAGTGGGGGGACGGGGAATTCACCCCTCCACTTT.

The chain links TRBV5-5 to TRBJ1-4; 10 bases agree with TRBD1. Germline loops: CDR1 SGHKS, CDR2 YYEKEE (reference sequence). J was trimmed by 0 bases and V by 4 bases; bases with no gene match: 6. CDR3 length: 17 residues. CDR3 nucleotide sequence: TGTGCCAGCAGCCCGGGGGACAGGGGATCAACTAATGAAAAACTGTTTTTT. This gives the protein CASSPGDRGSTNEKLFF.

This chain connects TRBV5-6 to TRBJ2-5; D not certain. The CDR3 sequence is 14 residues long. V lost 1 base, J lost 0 bases, and 7 bases lay in between. The germline V gene encodes CDR1 SGHDT and CDR2 YYEEEE. CDR3 nucleotides: TGTGCCAGCAGCTTGTATCAGGACCAAGAGACCCAGTACTTC. Translating gives CASSLYQDQETQYF.

This clone appeared once. The chain carries TRBV20-1 and TRBJ2-5; 8 nucleotides agree with TRBD1. CDR1 DFQATT and CDR2 SNEGSKA come from the germline V gene (reference sequence). The CDR3 extends over 13 amino acids. The J segment lost 5 bases and the V segment lost 3 bases, leaving 5 bases of the junction unmatched. This CDR3 is CSASRQGKETQYF. CDR3 DNA: TGCAGTGCTAGTCGACAGGGGAAGGAGACCCAGTACTTC.

This clone is a singleton in its sample. V gene TRBV5-1 combines with J gene TRBJ1-4; unclear D gene. The germline V gene has CDR1 SGHRS and CDR2 YFSETQ. V lost 0 bases to trimming and J lost 5 bases, with 11 bases between them. The CDR3 contains 15 residues. The CDR3 DNA sequence: TGCGCCAGCAGCTTGGGAGTGTTACAGAATGAAAAACTGTTTTTT. Its translation is CASSLGVLQNEKLFF.

The sample holds one count of this clone. This chain uses TRBV11-3 with TRBJ1-5; tentative D call: TRBD1 (6 bases). The CDR3 is 16 residues long. The V gene lost 6 bases and the J gene lost 7 bases, with 22 bases spanning the gap. Germline CDR1 reads SGHNT; CDR2 reads YENEEA. The CDR3 sequence is CASSQRERAGVQPQHF. Here the CDR3 DNA reads TGTGCCAGCAGTCAAAGAGAAAGGGCAGGGGTCCAGCCCCAGCATTTT.